Each of the 29 T cell receptor beta chains below was sequenced from the same sample in a study of T-cell memory formation after mild COVID-19. TCRdb reprocessed the 5' RACE reads with MiXCR, giving one entry per CDR3 protein. Of some 150,000 distinct CDR3 sequences in the sample, about a fifth were seen once. Input material: PBMCs or a T cell subset sorted from them (not recorded which). The receptor set was obtained from an adult woman who had mild COVID-19 (a few samples of this study predate the infection). Cell type and time point are not known.

The genes are TRBV10-3 and TRBJ1-6, with 9 positions matching TRBD1. The CDR3 is 14 residues long. Germline V CDR1 and CDR2: ENHRY, SYGVKD. J lost 5 bases, V lost 6 bases, and 2 bases had no gene match. This chain's CDR3 is CAISRDRDNSPLHF. CDR3 coding DNA: TGTGCCATCAGCCGGGACAGGGATAATTCACCCCTCCACTTT.

This chain uses TRBV7-2 with TRBJ1-2, with D possibly TRBD1 on 5 matching bases. V lost 2 bases to trimming and J lost 7 bases, with 11 bases between them. Per the germline V gene, CDR1 is SGHTA and CDR2 is FQGNSA. This CDR3 is built from 13 residues. The CDR3 DNA sequence: TGTGCCAGCAGCTTATTCACGGGGGGTGGCTACACCTTC. Translation: CASSLFTGGGYTF.

The chain couples TRBV12-3 or TRBV12-4 to TRBJ2-2; 14 bases fit TRBD2. Trimming removed 5 bases from V and 7 bases from J; junction bases left unmatched: 0. This CDR3 contains 14 residues. CDR3 bases: TGTGCCAGCAGTGGGACTAGCGGGAGCGGGGAGCTGTTTTTT. Encoded protein: CASSGTSGSGELFF.

The chain employs TRBV20-1 and TRBJ2-1, with D unclear. CDR1 is DFQATT, CDR2 SNEGSKA, per germline (reference sequence). V lost 4 bases and J 4 bases, leaving 14 bases between the germline ends. CDR3 size: 14 residues. The CDR3 DNA follows: TGCAGTGCTACCTTGGACGGTGGGTACAATGAGCAGTTCTTC. Its translation is CSATLDGGYNEQFF.

This chain uses TRBV6-1 with TRBJ2-7; TRBD1 agrees at 7 bases. J lost 2 bases, V lost 6 bases, and 7 bases had no gene match. From germline, CDR1 is MNHNS and CDR2 SASEGT. CDR3 length: 14 residues. DNA of the CDR3: TGTGCCAGCAGCCTGACAGGGATAACCTACGAGCAGTACTTC. Amino acid sequence: CASSLTGITYEQYF.

This clonotype was observed a few times. This rearrangement joins TRBV7-2 to TRBJ2-2; D is ambiguous. V was pared by 5 bases and J by 3 bases, with 4 bases between. This CDR3 comprises 12 residues. Germline CDR1 SGHTA, CDR2 FQGNSA. This chain's CDR3 is CASSMDTGELFF. The DNA of the CDR3 is TGTGCCAGCAGCATGGACACCGGGGAGCTGTTTTTT.

CDR3 residues: CASGLGGAKNIQYF. CDR3 coding DNA: TGTGCCAGCGGCCTGGGGGGGGCCAAAAACATTCAGTACTTC. The chain has TRBV12-3 or TRBV12-4 and TRBJ2-4, with 7 bases identical to TRBD2. V shed 8 bases and J 1 base; nucleotides not matched to a gene: 5. The length of the CDR3 is 14 residues.

The chain combines TRBV12-5 with TRBJ1-1; the D gene is possibly TRBD1 (5 bases). Germline V gives CDR1 LGHNT, CDR2 FRNRAP. The CDR3 spans 14 residues. Trimming shortened V by 1 base and J by 4 bases, and 10 bases separated the two germline ends. Here the CDR3 reads CASGLGAGTTEAFF. CDR3 DNA: TGTGCTAGTGGTTTGGGGGCAGGGACCACTGAAGCTTTCTTT.

This clonotype was detected only a few times. J is TRBJ2-2 and V is TRBV28, with 7 bases matching TRBD1. V shed 5 bases, J shed 3 bases, and the junction held 9 bases outside the gene matches. CDR3 length equals 16 residues. Germline V gives CDR1 MDHEN, CDR2 SYDVKM. CDR3 in amino acids: CASSLPTGLDTGELFF. Written as DNA, the CDR3 is TGTGCCAGCAGTCTCCCGACAGGGTTGGACACCGGGGAGCTGTTTTTT.

This rearrangement joins TRBV7-9 to TRBJ2-2; TRBD2 matches at 7 bases. The CDR3 has 15 residues. The germline V gene encodes CDR1 SEHNR and CDR2 FQNEAQ (reference sequence). V lost 5 bases to trimming and J lost 4 bases; unmatched junction nucleotides: 7. CDR3 bases: TGTGCCAGCAGCCCCCCTAGCGGAATCACCGGGGAGCTGTTTTTT. Its protein product is CASSPPSGITGELFF.

The rearrangement links TRBV12-3 or TRBV12-4 to TRBJ2-3, with 9 positions matching TRBD1. The CDR3 is 14 residues long. V lost 1 base to trimming and J lost 5 bases; unmatched junction nucleotides: 1. As DNA, the CDR3 is TGTGCCAGCAGTTTAGGACAGGGGGTAGATACGCAGTATTTT. Its protein is CASSLGQGVDTQYF.

This clonotype has just a few counts. The genes are TRBV7-2 and TRBJ2-1; 13 bases are shared with TRBD2. The CDR3 runs 17 residues. The J segment lost 5 bases and the V segment lost 0 bases, leaving 4 bases of the junction unmatched. Per germline, CDR1 SGHTA and CDR2 FQGNSA. The CDR3 protein is CASSLAPGLAGNNEQFF. The CDR3 nucleotides read TGTGCCAGCAGCTTAGCGCCGGGACTAGCGGGAAACAATGAGCAGTTCTTC.

The chain carries TRBV5-6 and TRBJ1-6; D unclear. Germline CDR1 and CDR2: SGHDT and YYEEEE. This CDR3 has 14 amino acids. V lost 4 bases, J lost 10 bases, and 15 bases lay in between. The CDR3 nucleotides are TGTGCCAGCAGCCTTGGGAGGGCTCCCTCACCCCTCCACTTT. It is translated as CASSLGRAPSPLHF.

This clonotype was seen a few times. The V call is TRBV24-1, the J call TRBJ2-1, with TRBD2 matching over 10 bases. Trimming took 2 bases from V and 6 from J; bases not matched to a gene: 9. This CDR3 is 17 amino acids long. Per the germline V gene, CDR1 is KGHDR and CDR2 is SFDVKD. In nucleotides, the CDR3 is TGTGCCACCAGTGATTGGGCTAGCGGGAGAGGGAGCAATGAGCAGTTCTTC. Translation: CATSDWASGRGSNEQFF.

This clonotype was detected only a few times. The chain is built from TRBV9 and TRBJ2-7; D possibly corresponds to TRBD1 (8 bases). Looked up from germline, CDR1 is SGDLS and CDR2 is YYNGEE. V gave up 3 bases and J gave up 7 bases, with 11 bases separating them. The CDR3 is 12 amino acids. DNA of the CDR3: TGTGCCAGCAGCGAGCGGGACAGGGAGCAGTACTTC. It specifies CASSERDREQYF.

V usage is TRBV7-6 and J usage is TRBJ2-6, with a tentative D call TRBD2 (6 bases). Germline V CDR1 and CDR2: SGHVS, FNYEAQ. CDR3 length: 17 amino acids. V shed 5 bases and J shed 0 bases, with 14 bases lying between them. The CDR3 DNA is TGTGCCAGCAGCCTAGTGGGACTTCTCTCTGGGGCCAACGTCCTGACTTTC. Residues: CASSLVGLLSGANVLTF.

This clonotype has a handful of counts. This chain uses TRBV6-5 with TRBJ2-7; 7 bases align to TRBD1. Germline CDR1 MNHEY, CDR2 SVGAGI. This CDR3 contains 11 residues. The trim removed 7 bases at V and 4 bases at J, leaving 1 base unmatched. The CDR3 spells CASNRGYEQYF. CDR3 coding DNA: TGTGCCAGCAACAGGGGTTACGAGCAGTACTTC.

This clonotype showed up many times. The rearrangement joins TRBV20-1 to TRBJ2-3; a possible D gene is TRBD1 (5 bases). The V end was cut by 3 bases, the J end by 6 bases, with 7 bases between. The CDR3 is 11 amino acids. In germline, CDR1 is DFQATT, CDR2 SNEGSKA (reference sequence). As DNA, the CDR3 is TGCAGTGCTAGTTGGGGCGATACGCAGTATTTT. Translation: CSASWGDTQYF.

The V gene is TRBV12-3 or TRBV12-4, the J gene TRBJ2-3; 8 positions agree with TRBD2. The CDR3 contains 15 residues. The V gene end was trimmed by 7 bases and the J gene end by 1 base; junction bases not matched to a gene: 7. The CDR3 reads CASNEAGARTDTQYF. In DNA, the CDR3 is TGTGCCAGCAACGAAGCGGGGGCGCGCACAGATACGCAGTATTTT.

This clonotype was detected a few times. The genes are TRBV7-3 and TRBJ2-1, with 7 bases aligning to TRBD2. CDR3 length: 13 residues. Germline CDR1 and CDR2: SGHTA and FQGTGA. Germline trimming cut 4 bases from V and 15 bases from J; bases unmatched to any gene: 12. This CDR3 reads CASSSATRERAFF. The CDR3 DNA is TGTGCCAGCAGCTCCGCCACGCGGGAGCGTGCGTTCTTC. Full variable domain (outside the CDR3, taken from reference TRBV7-3 and TRBJ2-1): GAGVSQTPSNKVTEKGKYVELRCDPISGHTALYWYRQSLGQGPEFLIYFQGTGAADDSGLPNDRFFAVRPEGSVSTLKIQRTERGDSAVYLCASSSATRERAFFGPGTRLTVL.

This clonotype was detected ten times or more. This chain joins TRBV5-1 and TRBJ2-4, with D possibly being TRBD2 (6 bases). CDR1 is SGHRS, CDR2 YFSETQ, per germline. The CDR3 length is 16 residues. The ends were cut back, 4 bases at V and 0 bases at J, with 14 bases in the middle. DNA for the CDR3: TGCGCCAGCAGCCTTCTCGGGAGCGAAGCCAAAAACATTCAGTACTTC. Amino acid sequence: CASSLLGSEAKNIQYF.

The sample holds a few counts of this clonotype. Germline is not matched at one junction end, which may reflect a read error. The CDR3 bases are TGCAGTGCTAGCGAACCGCGGGGGCCCGGATTC. Protein: CSASEPRGPGF. The chain has TRBV20-1 and TRBJ2-5; possibly TRBD2 for D (7 bases). The CDR3 runs to 11 residues. Germline-derived CDR1 and CDR2 are DFQATT and SNEGSKA (reference sequence).

V usage is TRBV20-1 and J usage is TRBJ2-3, with 7 bases identical to TRBD1. The V gene's germline CDR1 is DFQATT and CDR2 SNEGSKA (reference sequence). The CDR3 is 15 amino acids. V dropped 0 bases and J dropped 5; count of bases not matched to a gene: 8. CDR3 bases: TGCAGTGCTAGAGATCGAGGGGGCGTTATAGATACGCAGTATTTT. Its protein is CSARDRGGVIDTQYF.

This clonotype was counted between two and nine times. The chain couples TRBV15 to TRBJ2-5; 11 bases line up with TRBD1. This CDR3 has 14 amino acids. V lost 5 bases to trimming and J lost 5 bases; unmatched junction nucleotides: 4. The germline V gene encodes CDR1 LNHNV and CDR2 YYDKDF (reference sequence). Here the CDR3 DNA reads TGTGCCACCAGCCGCCGGGACAGGGGGGAGACCCAGTACTTC. It translates to CATSRRDRGETQYF.

CDR3 DNA: TGTGCCAGCAGCTTCCCCTACGGGCGGGGACAAGAGACCCAGTACTTC. Its translation is CASSFPYGRGQETQYF. The chain is built from TRBV7-2 and TRBJ2-5; D is perhaps TRBD2 (6 bases). Per germline, CDR1 SGHTA and CDR2 FQGNSA. Trimming shortened V by 3 bases and J by 2 bases, and 16 bases separated the two germline ends. The CDR3 length is 16 residues. Full variable domain (outside the CDR3, taken from reference TRBV7-2 and TRBJ2-5): GAGVSQSPSNKVTEKGKDVELRCDPISGHTALYWYRQSLGQGLEFLIYFQGNSAPDKSGLPSDRFSAERTGGSVSTLTIQRTQQEDSAVYLCASSFPYGRGQETQYFGPGTRLLVL.

The rearrangement uses TRBV12-1 and TRBJ2-2; whether TRBD1, the table's D call, matches the DNA was not checked. TRBV12-1 is designated a pseudogene. This CDR3 contains 18 residues. CDR3 sequence (DNA): TGTGCCAGCAGCGTCGAGGCCGACAGGGATGAAGGCACCGGGGAGCTGTTTTTT. Translation: CASSVEADRDEGTGELFF.

V and J are TRBV5-1 and TRBJ2-4, with D unresolved. In germline, CDR1 is SGHRS, CDR2 YFSETQ. This CDR3 is built from 14 residues. Trimming pared 0 bases from V and 6 bases from J, leaving 10 bases between. The CDR3: CASSLGGDPNIQYF. CDR3 in DNA: TGCGCCAGCAGCTTGGGAGGAGACCCAAACATTCAGTACTTC.

In this sample, this clonotype turned up a few times. The chain uses TRBV7-3 and TRBJ2-7; 12 bases match TRBD1. CDR3 length: 16 residues. V shed 5 bases and J 7 bases; nucleotides not matched to a gene: 12. CDR1 SGHTA and CDR2 FQGTGA come from the germline V gene. The CDR3 nucleotides read TGTGCCAGCAGCGGGGCACCGGGACAGGGGGCGCGTGAGCAGTACTTC. Translated, it gives CASSGAPGQGAREQYF.

The chain links TRBV5-1 to TRBJ2-3; either TRBD1 or TRBD2 may supply D (5 bases each). Germline CDR1 is SGHRS and CDR2 is YFSETQ. CDR3 length equals 15 residues. V lost 1 base and J lost 0, with 9 bases in between. In DNA, the CDR3 is TGCGCCAGCAGCTTGCGGGGCCTTAGCACAGATACGCAGTATTTT. Protein sequence: CASSLRGLSTDTQYF.